This entry lists 27 T cell receptor beta chains sequenced from one sample in a study of T cell repertoires in cytomegalovirus infection. A single record per CDR3 protein comes from TCRdb applying MiXCR to the reads. In the table there are around 740,000 distinct CDR3 sequences, 35% of which are singletons. Sequencing was carried out using PBMCs. The receptors here all came from a human donor in good health (CMV status not recorded). Some clones in this sample may be carry-over from other donors' samples.

The gene calls are TRBV24-1 and TRBJ2-7; TRBD1 matches 8 bases. Per germline, CDR1 KGHDR and CDR2 SFDVKD. Trimming removed 4 bases from V and 3 bases from J; junction bases left unmatched: 4. This CDR3 is built from 14 residues. CDR3: CATSDSDRVYEQYF. The CDR3 DNA reads as TGTGCCACCAGTGACTCGGACAGGGTCTACGAGCAGTACTTC.

This clonotype was seen only a few times. The chain couples TRBV19 to TRBJ2-1, with TRBD1 matching over 8 bases. The CDR3 length is 12 residues. After removal of 5 bases from V and 8 bases from J, the junction contained 2 bases not matched to a gene. CDR1 and CDR2 from the germline V gene are LNHDA and SQIVND (reference sequence). The chain's CDR3 is CASSSGGDEQFF. CDR3 DNA sequence: TGTGCCAGTAGTTCAGGGGGCGATGAGCAGTTCTTC.

This clonotype showed up just a few times. This chain joins TRBV28 and TRBJ1-2; 10 positions agree with TRBD1. Germline values: CDR1 MDHEN, CDR2 SYDVKM. The CDR3 extends over 16 amino acids. Trimming at V came to 8 bases and at J to 4 bases, leaving 13 bases not matched to a gene. CDR3 in amino acids: CASEQTGTGASYGYTF. In DNA form, the CDR3 reads TGTGCCAGCGAACAAACCGGGACAGGGGCGTCCTATGGCTACACCTTC.

This clonotype was detected only a few times. This chain links TRBV20-1 with TRBJ2-7, with TRBD2 matching 8 bases. After removal of 0 bases from V and 4 bases from J, the junction contained 5 bases not matched to a gene. CDR1 and CDR2 (germline): DFQATT, SNEGSKA (reference sequence). The CDR3 is made up of 14 amino acids. CDR3 residues: CSAREAGGLYEQYF. The CDR3 DNA reads TGCAGTGCTAGAGAGGCGGGGGGCCTATACGAGCAGTACTTC.

This clonotype was observed at least ten times. The chain carries TRBV7-2 and TRBJ1-6; a weak D match, TRBD1 (5 bases). V was shortened by 2 bases and J by 7 bases, with 12 bases between the two germline ends. Germline values: CDR1 SGHTA, CDR2 FQGNSA. CDR3 size: 15 residues. The CDR3 region has the DNA TGTGCCAGCAGCTTATTCAGGGATGGGAATTCACCCCTCCACTTT. This codes for CASSLFRDGNSPLHF.

This clonotype occurred a few times. The rearrangement joins TRBV19 to TRBJ2-5; tentatively, D is TRBD1 (5 bases). Trimming removed 6 bases from V and 8 bases from J, with 16 bases in between. CDR1 and CDR2 from the germline V gene are LNHDA and SQIVND (reference sequence). This CDR3 is 13 amino acids long. The CDR3 nucleotides read TGTGCCAGTAGCTTCGACAGAAAAGTTACCCAGTACTTC. Residues: CASSFDRKVTQYF.

This chain uses TRBV6-6 with TRBJ1-5; TRBD1 matches 10 bases. The V gene end was trimmed by 7 bases and the J gene end by 7 bases; junction bases not matched to a gene: 7. Germline V gene sequence: CDR1 MNHNY, CDR2 SVGAGI (reference sequence). CDR3 length equals 14 residues. The CDR3 sequence: CASNSPGQGQPQHF. The CDR3 bases are TGTGCCAGCAACTCTCCGGGACAGGGGCAGCCCCAGCATTTT.

This chain joins TRBV19 and TRBJ1-1; tentatively, D is TRBD1 (5 bases). The CDR3 contains 14 residues. Germline V CDR1 and CDR2: LNHDA, SQIVND (reference sequence). Between the trimmed V and J ends, which lost 11 bases and 7 bases, there was a span of 23 bases. CDR3 bases: TGTGCCTCCTCCGAAAGCAGGGAAAAGGTTGAAGCTTTCTTT. Protein: CASSESREKVEAFF.

The V gene is TRBV5-1, the J gene TRBJ1-1; the match to TRBD1 covers 11 bases. The CDR3 covers 17 residues. J was trimmed by 4 bases and V by 4 bases; bases with no gene match: 12. CDR1 and CDR2 from the germline V gene are SGHRS and YFSETQ. The CDR3 region has the DNA TGCGCCAGCAGCCTAGGGGCCGCCGGGACAGGGGGCACTGAAGCTTTCTTT. Its translation is CASSLGAAGTGGTEAFF.

V is TRBV12-3 or TRBV12-4 and J is TRBJ2-2, with D possibly being TRBD1 (6 bases). Between the trimmed V and J ends, which lost 6 bases and 4 bases, there was a span of 12 bases. The CDR3 consists of 14 residues. The CDR3: CASSLRQATGELFF. DNA for the CDR3: TGTGCCAGCAGCCTCCGACAGGCCACCGGGGAGCTGTTTTTT.

This clonotype was recorded at least ten times. CDR3 sequence reads: CASSFGERQNTIYF. The CDR3 DNA sequence: TGTGCCAGCAGCTTCGGGGAGCGTCAAAACACCATATATTTT. The chain recombines TRBV7-6 with TRBJ1-3; D ambiguous. The germline V and J ends were trimmed by 3 bases and 6 bases, with 12 bases remaining between them. CDR3 size: 14 residues. CDR1 and CDR2 (germline): SGHVS, FNYEAQ. The variable domain in full, with the rest retrieved from reference TRBV7-6 and TRBJ1-3, is GAGVSQSPRYKVTKRGQDVALRCDPISGHVSLYWYRQALGQGPEFLTYFNYEAQQDKSGLPNDRFSAERPEGSISTLTIQRTEQRDSAMYRCASSFGERQNTIYFGEGSWLTVV.

V usage is TRBV28 and J usage is TRBJ2-1, with D hard to call. The ends were cut back, 3 bases at V and 6 bases at J, with 9 bases in the middle. CDR3 length equals 13 residues. Germline V gene data show CDR1 as MDHEN and CDR2 as SYDVKM. CDR3 protein: CASSFPIPNEQFF. For the CDR3, the DNA is TGTGCCAGCAGTTTCCCAATCCCCAATGAGCAGTTCTTC.

V gene TRBV27 combines with J gene TRBJ1-1, with D tentatively TRBD1 (6 bases). V was trimmed by 0 bases and J by 5 bases, leaving 10 bases between them. This CDR3 has 14 amino acids. CDR1 MNHEY and CDR2 SMNVEV come from the germline V gene (reference sequence). The chain's CDR3 is CASSLSGGRTEAFF. Here the CDR3 DNA reads TGTGCCAGCAGTTTATCAGGGGGGAGGACTGAAGCTTTCTTT.

This clonotype was picked up a small number of times. The chain links TRBV18 to TRBJ1-5; possibly TRBD1 for D (6 bases). Germline V CDR1 and CDR2: KGHSH, LQKENI. V dropped 2 bases and J dropped 4 bases, with 12 bases sitting between them. CDR3 size: 15 residues. The CDR3 here is CASSPNGGQNQPQHF. In nucleotides, the CDR3 is TGTGCCAGCTCACCAAATGGGGGCCAAAATCAGCCCCAGCATTTT.

This clonotype was counted only a few times. This rearrangement joins TRBV12-3 or TRBV12-4 to TRBJ1-6; a weak D match, TRBD1 (5 bases). Trimming pared 6 bases from V and 7 bases from J, leaving 16 bases between. CDR3 length: 15 amino acids. CDR3 sequence reads: CASSTPTALNSPLHF. CDR3 bases: TGTGCCAGCAGCACCCCGACAGCCCTAAATTCACCCCTCCACTTT.

This clonotype was recorded at least ten times. The genes are TRBV7-2 and TRBJ1-6; tentative D call: TRBD1 (6 bases). This CDR3 has 18 residues. CDR1 is SGHTA, CDR2 FQGNSA, per germline. V gave up 1 base and J gave up 0 bases, with 13 bases separating them. CDR3 region: CASSLGPGGSSYNSPLHF. The CDR3 coding sequence is TGTGCCAGCAGCTTAGGGCCTGGGGGCAGCTCCTATAATTCACCCCTCCACTTT.

This clonotype came up once. The chain is built from TRBV7-6 and TRBJ2-5; D gene unclear. CDR1 and CDR2 from the germline V gene are SGHVS and FNYEAQ. Trimming pared 3 bases from V and 5 bases from J, leaving 10 bases between. The CDR3 sequence is 13 residues long. The CDR3 bases are TGTGCCAGCAGCTTGACCGTATGGGAGACCCAGTACTTC. Encoded protein: CASSLTVWETQYF.

The genes are TRBV3-1 and TRBJ2-1, with 11 bases lining up with TRBD2. There are 16 residues in the CDR3. V trimming: 3 bases; J trimming: 9 bases; junction bases outside the gene matches: 10. Germline loops: CDR1 LGHDT, CDR2 YNNKEL (reference sequence). CDR3: CASSHIAGGPIPEQFF. CDR3 nucleotides: TGTGCCAGCAGCCATATAGCGGGAGGGCCGATCCCTGAGCAGTTCTTC.

This clonotype was seen only a few times. In nucleotides, the CDR3 is TGTGCCAGCAGTGAAGCGAGGGGCGGCGCCGATGGCTACACCTTC. As protein: CASSEARGGADGYTF. The rearrangement links TRBV6-1 to TRBJ1-2; a weak D match, TRBD1 (5 bases). The germline V and J ends were trimmed by 0 bases and 6 bases, with 14 bases remaining between them. CDR1 is MNHNS and CDR2 is SASEGT in the germline V gene. The CDR3 spans 15 residues.

This clonotype came up a few times. V is TRBV12-5 and J is TRBJ1-5; D remains unclear. Trimming removed 1 base from V and 4 bases from J, with 2 bases in between. Per germline, CDR1 LGHNT and CDR2 FRNRAP. The CDR3 runs to 12 residues. The CDR3 DNA sequence: TGTGCTAGTGGTTTGGCTAATCAGCCCCAGCATTTT. It yields the protein CASGLANQPQHF.

The rearrangement uses TRBV4-1 and TRBJ1-6; D unclear. The germline V and J ends were trimmed by 0 bases and 10 bases, with 13 bases remaining between them. The CDR3 extends over 15 amino acids. Germline CDR1 and CDR2: MGHRA and YSYEKL. The DNA for the CDR3 is TGCGCCAGCAGCCAAGATCGAGGGAGTGACTCACCCCTCCACTTT. Translating gives CASSQDRGSDSPLHF.

V gene TRBV7-9 combines with J gene TRBJ1-6; a weak D match, TRBD1 (6 bases). The CDR3 totals 16 residues. Trimming took 2 bases from V and 7 from J, leaving 15 bases between them. From germline, CDR1 is SEHNR and CDR2 FQNEAQ (reference sequence). In nucleotides, the CDR3 is TGTGCCAGCAGCTTAAGGTCCGGACAGAGGAATTCACCCCTCCACTTT. Its protein product is CASSLRSGQRNSPLHF.

The sample holds many counts of this clonotype. V usage is TRBV6-1 and J usage is TRBJ1-5; 9 bases align to TRBD1. The CDR3 length is 15 residues. V shed 6 bases and J 7 bases; nucleotides not matched to a gene: 10. From germline, CDR1 is MNHNS and CDR2 SASEGT. CDR3 sequence: CASRVQGAVAQPQHF. CDR3 bases: TGTGCCAGCAGAGTACAGGGGGCGGTTGCCCAGCCCCAGCATTTT.

The chain has TRBV20-1 and TRBJ2-2; 10 nucleotides agree with TRBD2. The CDR3 is made up of 17 amino acids. The V gene end was trimmed by 3 bases and the J gene end by 2 bases; junction bases not matched to a gene: 9. In germline, CDR1 is DFQATT, CDR2 SNEGSKA (reference sequence). The CDR3 sequence is CSASTLVAGGNTGELFF. The CDR3 DNA follows: TGCAGTGCTAGTACTTTAGTAGCGGGGGGTAACACCGGGGAGCTGTTTTTT.

This clonotype was seen ten or more times. The chain recombines TRBV19 with TRBJ1-6; no clear D. This CDR3 comprises 14 residues. Germline values: CDR1 LNHDA, CDR2 SQIVND (reference sequence). Trimming stripped 1 base from V and 10 bases from J, with 11 bases between. The CDR3: CASSIGGIGSPLHF. In DNA, the CDR3 is TGTGCCAGTAGTATAGGAGGGATCGGCTCACCCCTCCACTTT.

This clonotype was counted between two and nine times. V and J are TRBV20-1 and TRBJ1-2; 8 nucleotides match TRBD1. The germline gives CDR1 DFQATT, CDR2 SNEGSKA (reference sequence). With V trimmed by 3 bases and J by 6 bases, 6 bases remained unmatched. The CDR3 extends over 13 amino acids. CDR3 sequence: CSASQGAIDGYTF. In nucleotides, the CDR3 is TGCAGTGCTAGCCAGGGGGCAATTGATGGCTACACCTTC.

This clonotype was recorded a few times. This chain connects TRBV7-9 to TRBJ2-7, with 12 bases lining up with TRBD2. Trimming cost V 4 bases and J 5 bases; bases outside gene matches: 9. The CDR3 loop spans 16 amino acids. Germline CDR1 and CDR2: SEHNR and FQNEAQ (reference sequence). CDR3 bases: TGTGCCAGCAGCTACCAGACTAGCGGGAGATTCCACGAGCAGTACTTC. This codes for CASSYQTSGRFHEQYF.